This TCR beta chain was found in a study of T cells in Graves' hyperthyroidism and ophthalmopathy. The overall study: At initial diagnosis, before any treatment had begun, peripheral blood was obtained.

Study conclusions and caveats: Researchers found most expanded thyroid clonotypes above 0.001 in blood as well.

Every diagnosis used clinical symptoms, serum thyroxine and TRAb, thyroid ultrasound and orbital computed tomography. A roughly 9.3 ml volume of fresh peripheral blood provided the PBMCs. This clonotype was found many times. Its cognate antigen is unknown. The investigators amplified TCR beta CDR3 regions from RNA transcripts. The primer set for the first-round RT-PCR of the TCR CDR3 was HTBI. A single record per CDR3 protein comes from TCRdb applying MiXCR to the multiplex PCR reads. Of 550,000 to 700,000 distinct CDR3 sequences listed, roughly 14% are singletons. Sequenced sample: blood. The receptor was isolated from a woman aged 35 to 49 with Graves' ophthalmopathy.

CDR3 protein: CASINPPGQGFTGELFF. In DNA form, the CDR3 reads TGTGCCAGCATTAACCCTCCGGGACAGGGTTTCACCGGGGAGCTGTTTTTT. This chain joins TRBV6-5 and TRBJ2-2; TRBD1 matches at 9 bases. The junction had 13 bases not matched to a gene; V was cut back by 7 bases and J by 4 bases. CDR3 length: 17 amino acids. Germline V gives CDR1 MNHEY, CDR2 SVGAGI.